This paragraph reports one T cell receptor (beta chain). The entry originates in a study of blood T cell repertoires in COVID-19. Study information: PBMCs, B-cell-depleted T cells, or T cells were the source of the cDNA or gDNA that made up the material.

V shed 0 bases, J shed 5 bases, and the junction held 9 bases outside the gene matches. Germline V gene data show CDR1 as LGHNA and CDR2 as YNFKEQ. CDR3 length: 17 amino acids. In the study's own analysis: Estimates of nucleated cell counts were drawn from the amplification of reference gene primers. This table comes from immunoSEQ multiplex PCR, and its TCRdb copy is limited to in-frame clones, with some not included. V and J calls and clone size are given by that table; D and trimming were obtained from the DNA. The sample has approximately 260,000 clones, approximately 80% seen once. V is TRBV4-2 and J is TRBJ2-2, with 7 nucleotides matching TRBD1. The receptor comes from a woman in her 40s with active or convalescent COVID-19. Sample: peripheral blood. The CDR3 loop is CASSQDPFQGVTGELFF. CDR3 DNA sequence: TGTGCCAGCAGCCAAGATCCGTTCCAGGGGGTTACCGGGGAGCTGTTTTTT.